This TCR beta chain came from a study of blood T cell repertoires in COVID-19. Study at large: Spain, Italy and the United States supplied samples that represented acute and convalescent COVID-19.

The germline V and J ends were trimmed by 10 bases and 2 bases, with 14 bases remaining between them. CDR1 SGHDN and CDR2 FVKESK come from the germline V gene. The CDR3 contains 14 residues. Authors' processing steps: Amplification of reference gene primers was used by the study to estimate nucleated cell counts. Method: immunoSEQ multiplex PCR; TCRdb's copy keeps in-frame clones and lacks some. V and J calls and clone size are given by that table; D and trimming were obtained from the DNA. This sample has about 220,000 clones, with over 75% found just once. The chain uses TRBV14 and TRBJ2-2; maybe TRBD1 (6 bases). The sequence came from a woman aged 18-29 years in a cohort exposed to, infected with or recovered from COVID-19 (not recorded which). Material for sequencing was PBMCs or T cells enriched from blood (not recorded which). This chain's CDR3 is CAILTGVNTGELFF. The CDR3 nucleotides read TGTGCCATTCTGACAGGCGTCAACACCGGGGAGCTGTTTTTT.